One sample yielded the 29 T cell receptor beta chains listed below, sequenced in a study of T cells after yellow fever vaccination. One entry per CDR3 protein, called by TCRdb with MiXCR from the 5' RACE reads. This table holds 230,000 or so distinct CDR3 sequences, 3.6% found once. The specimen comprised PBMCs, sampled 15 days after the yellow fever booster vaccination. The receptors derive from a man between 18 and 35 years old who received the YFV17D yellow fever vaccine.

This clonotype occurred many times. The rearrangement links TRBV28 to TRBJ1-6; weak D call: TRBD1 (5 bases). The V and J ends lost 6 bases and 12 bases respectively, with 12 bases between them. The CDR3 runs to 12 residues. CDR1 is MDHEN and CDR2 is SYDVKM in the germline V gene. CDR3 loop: CASSQRTRPLHF. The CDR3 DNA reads TGTGCCAGCAGCCAAAGGACAAGACCCCTCCACTTT.

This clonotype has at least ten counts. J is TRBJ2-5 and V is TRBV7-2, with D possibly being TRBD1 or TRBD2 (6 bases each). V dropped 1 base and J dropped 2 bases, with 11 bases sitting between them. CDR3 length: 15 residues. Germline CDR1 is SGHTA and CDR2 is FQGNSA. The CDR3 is CASSLGRGWQETQYF. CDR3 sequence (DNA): TGTGCCAGCAGCTTAGGGAGGGGGTGGCAAGAGACCCAGTACTTC.

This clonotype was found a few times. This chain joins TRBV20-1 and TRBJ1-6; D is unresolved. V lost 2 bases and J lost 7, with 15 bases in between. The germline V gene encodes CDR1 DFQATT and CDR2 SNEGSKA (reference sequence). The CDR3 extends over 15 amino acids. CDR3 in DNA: TGCAGTGCTAGACCCGCACCAGACGTGAATTCACCCCTCCACTTT. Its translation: CSARPAPDVNSPLHF.

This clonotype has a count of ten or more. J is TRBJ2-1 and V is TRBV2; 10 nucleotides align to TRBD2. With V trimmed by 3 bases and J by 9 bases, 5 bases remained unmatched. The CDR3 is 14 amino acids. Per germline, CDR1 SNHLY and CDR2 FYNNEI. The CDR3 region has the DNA TGTGCCAGCAGTGACGGGACTAGCGTCGGTGAGCAGTTCTTC. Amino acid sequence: CASSDGTSVGEQFF.

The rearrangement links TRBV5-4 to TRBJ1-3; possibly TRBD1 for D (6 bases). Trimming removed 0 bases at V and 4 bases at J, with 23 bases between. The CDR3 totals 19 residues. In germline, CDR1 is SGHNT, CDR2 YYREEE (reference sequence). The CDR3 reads CASSLEPGHRRASGNTIYF. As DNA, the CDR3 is TGTGCCAGCAGCTTGGAACCGGGACACCGCCGTGCTTCCGGAAACACCATATATTTT.

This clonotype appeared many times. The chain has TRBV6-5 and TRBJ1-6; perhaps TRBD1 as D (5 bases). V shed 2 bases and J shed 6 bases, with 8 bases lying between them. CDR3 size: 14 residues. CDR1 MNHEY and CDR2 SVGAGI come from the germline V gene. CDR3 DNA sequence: TGTGCCAGCAGTTACGAGGGGACTAATTCACCCCTCCACTTT. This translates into CASSYEGTNSPLHF.

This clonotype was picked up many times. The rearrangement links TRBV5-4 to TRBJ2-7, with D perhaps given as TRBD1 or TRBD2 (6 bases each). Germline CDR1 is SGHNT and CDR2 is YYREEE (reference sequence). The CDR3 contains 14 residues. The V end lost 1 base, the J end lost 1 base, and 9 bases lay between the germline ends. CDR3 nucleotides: TGTGCCAGCAGCTTGCTAGGGGGGTCCTACGAGCAGTACGTC. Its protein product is CASSLLGGSYEQYV.

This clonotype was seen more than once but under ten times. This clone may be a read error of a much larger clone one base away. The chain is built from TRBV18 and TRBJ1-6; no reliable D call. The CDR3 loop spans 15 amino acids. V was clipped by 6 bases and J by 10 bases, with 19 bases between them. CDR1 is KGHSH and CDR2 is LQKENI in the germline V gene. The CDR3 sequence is CASSPSRQSKSPLHF. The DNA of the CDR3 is TGTGCCAGCTCGCCGAGTCGGCAATCTAAGTCACCCCTCCACTTT.

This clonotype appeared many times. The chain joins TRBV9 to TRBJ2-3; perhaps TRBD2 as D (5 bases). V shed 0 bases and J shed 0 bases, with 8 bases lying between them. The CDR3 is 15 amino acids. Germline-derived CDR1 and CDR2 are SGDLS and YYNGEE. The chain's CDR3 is CASSVASTSTDTQYF. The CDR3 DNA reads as TGTGCCAGCAGCGTAGCTAGCACTAGCACAGATACGCAGTATTTT.

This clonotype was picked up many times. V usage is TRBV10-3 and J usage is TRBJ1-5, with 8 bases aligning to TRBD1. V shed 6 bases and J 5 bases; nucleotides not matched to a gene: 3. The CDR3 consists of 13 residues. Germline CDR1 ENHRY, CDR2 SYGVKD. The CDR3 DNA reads TGTGCCATCAGGACAGGGGCCGATCAGCCCCAGCATTTT. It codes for CAIRTGADQPQHF.

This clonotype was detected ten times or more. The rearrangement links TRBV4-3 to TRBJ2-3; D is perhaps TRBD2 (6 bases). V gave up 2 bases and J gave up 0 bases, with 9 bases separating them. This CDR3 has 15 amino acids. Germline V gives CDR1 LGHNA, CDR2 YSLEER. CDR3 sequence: CASSQWAGSTDTQYF. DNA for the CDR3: TGCGCCAGCAGCCAATGGGCGGGAAGCACAGATACGCAGTATTTT.

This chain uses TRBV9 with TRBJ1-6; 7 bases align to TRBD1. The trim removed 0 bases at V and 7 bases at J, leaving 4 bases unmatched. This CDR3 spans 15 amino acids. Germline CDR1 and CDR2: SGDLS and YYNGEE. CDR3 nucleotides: TGTGCCAGCAGCGTAGCCGGGACAGCCAATTCACCCCTCCACTTT. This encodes CASSVAGTANSPLHF.

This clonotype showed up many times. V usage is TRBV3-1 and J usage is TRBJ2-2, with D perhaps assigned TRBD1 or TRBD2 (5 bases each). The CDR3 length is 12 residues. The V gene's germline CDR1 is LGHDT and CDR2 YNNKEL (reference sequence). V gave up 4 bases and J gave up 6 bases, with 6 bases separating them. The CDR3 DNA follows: TGTGCCAGCAGCCGAGGGGCCGGGGAGCTGTTTTTT. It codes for CASSRGAGELFF.

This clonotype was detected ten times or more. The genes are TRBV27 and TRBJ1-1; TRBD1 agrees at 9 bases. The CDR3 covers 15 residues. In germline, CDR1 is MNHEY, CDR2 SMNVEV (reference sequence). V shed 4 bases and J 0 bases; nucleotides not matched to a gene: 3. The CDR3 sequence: CASSWGTGLNTEAFF. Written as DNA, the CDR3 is TGTGCCAGCAGTTGGGGGACAGGGTTGAACACTGAAGCTTTCTTT.

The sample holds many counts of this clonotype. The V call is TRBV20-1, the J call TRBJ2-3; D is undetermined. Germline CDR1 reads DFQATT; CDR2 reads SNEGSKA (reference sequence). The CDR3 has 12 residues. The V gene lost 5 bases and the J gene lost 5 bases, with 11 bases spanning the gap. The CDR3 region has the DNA TGCAGTGCTCCTACTCCGGGAGATACGCAGTATTTT. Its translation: CSAPTPGDTQYF.

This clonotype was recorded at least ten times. The CDR3 DNA reads TGTGCCAGCAGCTTAACGTTGGACAGGGGAGGAGATACGCAGTATTTT. Translation gives CASSLTLDRGGDTQYF. The chain recombines TRBV11-2 with TRBJ2-3; 9 bases align to TRBD1. The CDR3 length is 16 residues. Trimming cost V 2 bases and J 5 bases; bases outside gene matches: 8. From germline, CDR1 is SGHAT and CDR2 FQNNGV. The full variable domain, with the rest looked up from reference TRBV11-2 and TRBJ2-3, is EAGVAQSPRYKIIEKRQSVAFWCNPISGHATLYWYQQILGQGPKLLIQFQNNGVVDDSQLPKDRFSAERLKGVDSTLKIQPAKLEDSAVYLCASSLTLDRGGDTQYFGPGTRLTVL.

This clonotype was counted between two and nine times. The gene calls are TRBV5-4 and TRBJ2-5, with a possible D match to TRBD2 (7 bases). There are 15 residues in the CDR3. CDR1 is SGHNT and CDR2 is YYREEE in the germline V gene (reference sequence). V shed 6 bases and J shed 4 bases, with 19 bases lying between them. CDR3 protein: CASMQGGGASETQYF. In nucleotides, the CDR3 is TGTGCCAGCATGCAAGGGGGGGGCGCATCAGAGACCCAGTACTTC.

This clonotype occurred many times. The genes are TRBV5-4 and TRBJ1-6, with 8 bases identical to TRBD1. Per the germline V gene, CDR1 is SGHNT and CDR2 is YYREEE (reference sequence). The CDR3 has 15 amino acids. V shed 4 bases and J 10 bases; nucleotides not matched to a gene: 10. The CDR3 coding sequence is TGTGCCAGCAGCCTGACAGGGGCTCTTCTGTCACCCCTCCACTTT. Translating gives CASSLTGALLSPLHF.

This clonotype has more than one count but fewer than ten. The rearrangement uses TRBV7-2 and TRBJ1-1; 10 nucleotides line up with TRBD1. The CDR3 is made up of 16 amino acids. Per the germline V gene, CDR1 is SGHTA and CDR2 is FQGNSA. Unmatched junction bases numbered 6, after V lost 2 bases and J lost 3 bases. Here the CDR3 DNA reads TGTGCCAGCAGCTTATCTCGGACAGGGGGAGACACTGAAGCTTTCTTT. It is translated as CASSLSRTGGDTEAFF.

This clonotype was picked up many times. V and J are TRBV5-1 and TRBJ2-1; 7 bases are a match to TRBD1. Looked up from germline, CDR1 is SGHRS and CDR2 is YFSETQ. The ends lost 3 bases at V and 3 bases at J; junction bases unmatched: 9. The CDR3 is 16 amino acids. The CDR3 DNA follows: TGCGCCAGCAGCTCTGGGGCCGGGACAGACTACAATGAGCAGTTCTTC. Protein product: CASSSGAGTDYNEQFF.

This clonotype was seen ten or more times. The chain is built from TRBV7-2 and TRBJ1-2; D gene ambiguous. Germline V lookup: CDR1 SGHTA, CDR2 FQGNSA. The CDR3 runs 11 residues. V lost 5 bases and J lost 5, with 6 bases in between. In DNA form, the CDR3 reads TGTGCCAGCAGCCCTATTTATGGCTACACCTTC. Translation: CASSPIYGYTF.

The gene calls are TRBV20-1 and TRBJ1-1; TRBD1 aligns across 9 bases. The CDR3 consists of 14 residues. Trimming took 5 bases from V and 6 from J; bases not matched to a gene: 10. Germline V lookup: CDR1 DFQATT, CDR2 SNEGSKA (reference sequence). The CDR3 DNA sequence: TGCAGTGCTCCCGTAGGGACAGGGAGGGCTGAAGCTTTCTTT. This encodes CSAPVGTGRAEAFF.

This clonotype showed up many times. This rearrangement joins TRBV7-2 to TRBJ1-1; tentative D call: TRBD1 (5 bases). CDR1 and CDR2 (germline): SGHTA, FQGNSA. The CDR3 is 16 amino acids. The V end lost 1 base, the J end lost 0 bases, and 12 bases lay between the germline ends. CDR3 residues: CASSLGGAGMNTEAFF. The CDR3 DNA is TGTGCCAGCAGCTTAGGGGGCGCAGGGATGAACACTGAAGCTTTCTTT.

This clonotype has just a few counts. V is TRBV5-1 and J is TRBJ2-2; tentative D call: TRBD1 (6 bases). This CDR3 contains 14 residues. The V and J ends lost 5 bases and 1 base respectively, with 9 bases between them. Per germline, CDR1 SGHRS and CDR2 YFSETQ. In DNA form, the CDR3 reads TGCGCCAGCAGACAGGGCCAGAACACCGGGGAGCTGTTTTTT. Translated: CASRQGQNTGELFF.

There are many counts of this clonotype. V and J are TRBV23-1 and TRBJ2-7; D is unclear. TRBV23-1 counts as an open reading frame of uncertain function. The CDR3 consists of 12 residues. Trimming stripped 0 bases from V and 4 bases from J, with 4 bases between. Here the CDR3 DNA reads TGCGCCAGCAGTCAATCAGGGTACGAGCAGTACTTC. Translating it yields CASSQSGYEQYF.

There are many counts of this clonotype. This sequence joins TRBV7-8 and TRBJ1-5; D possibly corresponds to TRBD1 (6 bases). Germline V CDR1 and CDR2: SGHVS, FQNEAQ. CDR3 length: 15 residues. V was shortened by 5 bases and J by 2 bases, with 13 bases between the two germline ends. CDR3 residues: CASSLDRRRNQPQHF. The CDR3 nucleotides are TGTGCCAGCAGCCTCGACAGGCGACGCAATCAGCCCCAGCATTTT.

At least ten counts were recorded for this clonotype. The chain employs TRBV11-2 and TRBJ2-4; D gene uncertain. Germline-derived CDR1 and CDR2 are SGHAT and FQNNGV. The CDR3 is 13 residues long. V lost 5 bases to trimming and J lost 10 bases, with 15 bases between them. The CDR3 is CASSPRSVGIQYF. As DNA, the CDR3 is TGTGCCAGCAGCCCCCGGTCCGTAGGGATTCAGTACTTC. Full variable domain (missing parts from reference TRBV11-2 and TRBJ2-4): EAGVAQSPRYKIIEKRQSVAFWCNPISGHATLYWYQQILGQGPKLLIQFQNNGVVDDSQLPKDRFSAERLKGVDSTLKIQPAKLEDSAVYLCASSPRSVGIQYFGAGTRLSVL.

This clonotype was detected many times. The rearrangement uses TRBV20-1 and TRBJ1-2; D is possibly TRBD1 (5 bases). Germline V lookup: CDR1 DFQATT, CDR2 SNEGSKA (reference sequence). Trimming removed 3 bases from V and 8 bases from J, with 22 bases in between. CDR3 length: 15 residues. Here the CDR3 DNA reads TGCAGTGCTAGCCGCCCCGAGGCAGGGCGTGACGGCTACACCTTC. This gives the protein CSASRPEAGRDGYTF.

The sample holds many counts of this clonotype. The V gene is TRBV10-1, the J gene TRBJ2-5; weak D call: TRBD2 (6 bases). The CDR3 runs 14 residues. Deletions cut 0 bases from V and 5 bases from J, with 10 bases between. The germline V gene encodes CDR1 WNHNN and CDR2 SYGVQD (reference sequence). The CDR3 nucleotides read TGCGCCAGCAGTGAGTCCGGGGGAAGGGAGACCCAGTACTTC. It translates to CASSESGGRETQYF.